Sequencing of this T cell receptor beta chain was carried out in a study of cytomegalovirus exposure and HLA in healthy donors. The V gene lost 7 bases and the J gene lost 7 bases, with 20 bases spanning the gap. Germline assignment: CDR1 SGHVS and CDR2 FQNEAQ. CDR3 length equals 14 residues. With regard to this clone: Its target is unknown.

Study results and caveats: Analysis performed later found about 17,000 TCR beta sequences associated with HLA alleles at 0.05 false discovery rate. As was reported, the HLA-A and HLA-B alleles of most subjects were accurately predicted from TCR beta sequences.

The PCR made use of 60 Vbeta and 13 Jbeta primers. The repertoire was sequenced with immunoSEQ multiplex PCR; TCRdb's copy has only in-frame clones and lacks some. The sample lists about 73,000 clones; about 81% were seen once. This clonotype was obtained from a man between 65 and 85 years old in good health and CMV-seronegative. The genes are TRBV7-8 and TRBJ2-7; D is possibly TRBD1 (6 bases). Sequencing was done on a sample of PBMCs. The CDR3 region has the DNA TGTGCCAGCACCAGACAGGTTCCCCAGGAGGAGCAGTACTTC. Translated: CASTRQVPQEEQYF. Variable domain in full (rest from reference TRBV7-8 and TRBJ2-7): GAGVSQSPRYKVAKRGQDVALRCDPISGHVSLFWYQQALGQGPEFLTYFQNEAQLDKSGLPSDRFFAERPEGSVSTLKIQRTQQEDSAVYLCASTRQVPQEEQYFGPGTRLTVT.